This TCR beta chain originates from a study of shared clonotypes between healthy human individuals. Germline V gives CDR1 SEHNR, CDR2 FQNEAQ (reference sequence). J was trimmed by 6 bases and V by 8 bases; bases with no gene match: 10. The CDR3 runs to 14 residues. Assay used: immunoSEQ multiplex PCR; TCRdb lists only in-frame clones, some missing. Of roughly 2.5 million clones in the sample, over 85% were seen once. The sequenced material came from naive CD4+ T cells sorted from blood. As to subset: CD45RA+ positively selected. The chain is built from TRBV7-9 and TRBJ1-2, with 9 bases matching TRBD1. This TCR derives from a man aged 18 to 29 in good health. Here the CDR3 DNA reads TGTGCCAGCGGGAATTACAGGGGGCTAAATGGCTACACCTTC. It is translated as CASGNYRGLNGYTF.